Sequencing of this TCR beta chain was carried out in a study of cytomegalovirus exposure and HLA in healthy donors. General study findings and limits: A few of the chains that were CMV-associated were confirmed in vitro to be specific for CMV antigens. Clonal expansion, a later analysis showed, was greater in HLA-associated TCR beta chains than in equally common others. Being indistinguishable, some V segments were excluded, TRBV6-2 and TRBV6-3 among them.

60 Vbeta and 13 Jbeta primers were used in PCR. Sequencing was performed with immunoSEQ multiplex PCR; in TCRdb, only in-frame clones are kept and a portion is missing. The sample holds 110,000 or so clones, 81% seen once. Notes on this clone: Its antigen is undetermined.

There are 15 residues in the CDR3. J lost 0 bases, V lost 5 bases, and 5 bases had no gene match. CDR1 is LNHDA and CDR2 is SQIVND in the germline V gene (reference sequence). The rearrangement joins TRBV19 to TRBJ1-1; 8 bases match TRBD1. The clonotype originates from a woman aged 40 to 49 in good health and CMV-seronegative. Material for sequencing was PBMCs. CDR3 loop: CASSRDRRLNTEAFF. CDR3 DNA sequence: TGTGCCAGTAGTCGGGACAGGAGATTGAACACTGAAGCTTTCTTT.